A selection of T cell receptor beta chains follows, all from one sample in a study of blood T cell repertoires in COVID-19. Sequenced by immunoSEQ multiplex PCR; TCRdb stores in-frame clones only, minus some. The sample holds roughly 120,000 clones, around 82% seen once. Sequenced material: peripheral blood. The receptor set was obtained from a human donor in a cohort sampled during active or convalescent COVID-19. The CDR3 runs from the conserved cysteine through the conserved F or W. D genes are given only for firm matches.

v_gene	d_gene	j_gene	CDR3aa
TRBV6-5	.	TRBJ2-1	CASSYSNRDEQFF
TRBV15	TRBD1	TRBJ1-1	CATSSRDRVWDEAFF
TRBV28	TRBD1	TRBJ2-7	CASIEGQGTPYEQYF
TRBV7-3	TRBD1	TRBJ2-1	CASSLTTGVFYNEQFF
TRBV6-5	TRBD1	TRBJ1-5	CASSRTGDNNQPQHF
TRBV24-1	.	TRBJ2-3	CATSPFSPLGGDTQYF
TRBV7-2	.	TRBJ2-1	CASSISPSGHTSYNEQFF
TRBV6-1	.	TRBJ1-5	CASSEGTGYSNQPQHF
TRBV6-2/TRBV6-3	.	TRBJ2-7	CASSKSRGAVLSSEQYF
TRBV3-1/TRBV3-2	TRBD2	TRBJ2-5	CASTQGLAGQETQYF
TRBV5-4	TRBD2	TRBJ2-7	CASSLGLAGGPESVQYF
TRBV21-1	.	TRBJ1-5	CASSKWATGTVSNQPQHF
TRBV2	.	TRBJ2-5	CASSSHFVETQYF
TRBV7-9	.	TRBJ2-1	CASSLTPLVYSEQFF
TRBV19	TRBD1	TRBJ2-7	CASSNLQGLNTYEQYF
TRBV24-1	.	TRBJ2-3	CATSDPRRLVGDTQYF
TRBV6-2/TRBV6-3	TRBD2	TRBJ2-1	CASSPGLELDEQFF
TRBV18	.	TRBJ1-2	CASSPSTGLVDGYTF
TRBV5-1	TRBD2	TRBJ2-3	CASSSGLAGSTDTQYF
TRBV10-3	.	TRBJ1-2	CAIRPDREGYTF
TRBV6-5	.	TRBJ1-5	CASTRSPNQPQHF
TRBV28	TRBD2	TRBJ2-5	CASKNGGQETQYF
TRBV7-2	TRBD2	TRBJ2-1	CASSWRGGGDNEQFF
TRBV5-1	TRBD1	TRBJ1-4	CASSRDSDNEKLFF
TRBV5-4	TRBD2	TRBJ2-3	CASSREVGRGETQYF
TRBV5-1	TRBD1	TRBJ2-6	CASSLVGQGNSGANVLTF
TRBV5-1	.	TRBJ2-3	CASSLGFLRVSTDTQYF
TRBV13	.	TRBJ1-2	CASSLRGRNYGYTF
TRBV12-3/TRBV12-4	TRBD1	TRBJ1-2	CASSSGTGVGYTF
TRBV18	TRBD2	TRBJ2-4	CASSPPTAGNIQYF
TRBV6-4	.	TRBJ1-1	CASSDRELNTEAFF
TRBV18	.	TRBJ1-2	CASSPMFEQEDYGYTF
TRBV30	.	TRBJ1-4	CALTGSRNEKLFF
TRBV11-2	.	TRBJ2-7	CASSPDRSTLFGYEQYF
TRBV5-8	TRBD2	TRBJ2-1	CASSKEGTSPLNEQFF
TRBV24-1	TRBD1	TRBJ2-5	CATSDLSTGVSETQYF
TRBV9	.	TRBJ1-2	CASSVGADYGYTF
TRBV7-3	.	TRBJ2-7	CASNRNKGEAQYF
TRBV2	TRBD1	TRBJ1-5	CASTRTGPINQPQHF
TRBV2	TRBD1	TRBJ1-5	CASRGDRTKPQHF
TRBV20-1	.	TRBJ2-3	CSASLGGGRFTDTQYF
TRBV19	.	TRBJ1-2	CASSIPGGNYGYTF
TRBV4-3	TRBD2	TRBJ2-3	CASSQDRASGSIGDPQYTQYF
TRBV28	TRBD2	TRBJ2-3	CASKAGGVDTQYF
TRBV7-6	TRBD2	TRBJ2-1	CASSSPGGGSSGETNPYNEQFF
TRBV11-2	TRBD1	TRBJ1-2	CASSFDRDYGYTF
TRBV3-1/TRBV3-2	.	TRBJ2-5	CASSRREETQYF
TRBV6-2/TRBV6-3	.	TRBJ1-1	CASSYSAGIRKAFF
TRBV11-1	.	TRBJ2-7	CASSTGYEQYF
TRBV7-8	.	TRBJ1-5	CASSGQLNQPQHF
TRBV7-2	TRBD1	TRBJ1-2	CASRPGQGNYGYTF
TRBV3-1/TRBV3-2	.	TRBJ2-5	CASSQAVGRETQYF
TRBV7-9	.	TRBJ1-2	CASTPGGGNYGYTF